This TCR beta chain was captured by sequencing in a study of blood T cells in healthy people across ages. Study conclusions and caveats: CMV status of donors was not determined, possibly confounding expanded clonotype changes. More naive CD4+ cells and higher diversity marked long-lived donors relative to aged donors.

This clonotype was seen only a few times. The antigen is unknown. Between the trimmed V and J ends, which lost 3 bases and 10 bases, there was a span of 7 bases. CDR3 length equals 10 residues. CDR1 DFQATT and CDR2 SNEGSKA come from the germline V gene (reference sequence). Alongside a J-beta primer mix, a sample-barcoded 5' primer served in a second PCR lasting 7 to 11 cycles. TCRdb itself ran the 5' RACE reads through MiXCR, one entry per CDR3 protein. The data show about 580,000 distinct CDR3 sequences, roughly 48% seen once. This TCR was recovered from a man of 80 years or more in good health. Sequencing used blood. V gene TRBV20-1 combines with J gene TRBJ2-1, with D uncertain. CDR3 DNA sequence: TGCAGTGCTAGCCTCCGGGAGCAGTTCTTC. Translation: CSASLREQFF.